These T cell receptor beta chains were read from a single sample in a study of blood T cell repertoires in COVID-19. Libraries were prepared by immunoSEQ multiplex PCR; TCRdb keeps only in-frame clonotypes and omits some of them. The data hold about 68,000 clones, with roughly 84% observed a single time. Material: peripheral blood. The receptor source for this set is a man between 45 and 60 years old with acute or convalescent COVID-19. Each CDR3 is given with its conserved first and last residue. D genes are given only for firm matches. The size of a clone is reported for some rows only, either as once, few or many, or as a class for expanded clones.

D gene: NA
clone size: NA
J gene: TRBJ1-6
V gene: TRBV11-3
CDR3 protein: CASSQNSPLHF
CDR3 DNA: TGTGCCAGCAGCCAAAATTCACCCCTCCACTTT

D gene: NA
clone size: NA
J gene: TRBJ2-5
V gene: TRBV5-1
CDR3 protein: CASSLNTGSVETQYF
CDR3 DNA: TGCGCCAGCAGCTTGAATACAGGGTCTGTAGAGACCCAGTACTTC

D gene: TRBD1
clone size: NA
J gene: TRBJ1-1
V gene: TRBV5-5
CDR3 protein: CASSLRTGGNTEAFF
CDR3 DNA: TGTGCCAGCAGCTTGCGGACAGGGGGGAACACTGAAGCTTTCTTT

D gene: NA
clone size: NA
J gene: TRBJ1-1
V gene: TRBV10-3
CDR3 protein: CAISELRLNTEAFF
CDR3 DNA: TGTGCCATCAGTGAGTTACGGTTGAACACTGAAGCTTTCTTT

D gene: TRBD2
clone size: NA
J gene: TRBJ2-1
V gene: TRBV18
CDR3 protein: CASSLQSGLAGGLSSYNEQFF
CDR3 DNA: TGTGCCAGCTCACTACAATCCGGACTAGCGGGGGGCTTGAGCTCCTACAATGAGCAGTTCTTC

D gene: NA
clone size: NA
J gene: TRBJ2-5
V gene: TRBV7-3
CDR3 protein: CASSLFGNQETQYF
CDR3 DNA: TGTGCCAGCAGCTTATTCGGTAACCAAGAGACCCAGTACTTC

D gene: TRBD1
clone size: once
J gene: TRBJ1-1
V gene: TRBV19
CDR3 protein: CASKDRENTEAFF
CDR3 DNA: TGTGCCAGCAAGGACAGGGAAAACACTGAAGCTTTCTTT

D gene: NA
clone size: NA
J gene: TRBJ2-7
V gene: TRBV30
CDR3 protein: CAWSVSVGDSEQYF
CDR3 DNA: TGTGCCTGGAGTGTATCCGTGGGGGACTCCGAGCAGTACTTC

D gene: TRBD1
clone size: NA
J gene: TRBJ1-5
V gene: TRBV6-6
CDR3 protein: CASTDRGQSQPQHF
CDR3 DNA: TGTGCCAGCACCGACAGGGGGCAGAGTCAGCCCCAGCATTTT

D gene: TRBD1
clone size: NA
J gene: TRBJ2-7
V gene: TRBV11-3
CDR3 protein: CASSRVTGGYEQYF
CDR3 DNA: TGTGCCAGCAGCAGGGTGACAGGGGGCTACGAGCAGTACTTC

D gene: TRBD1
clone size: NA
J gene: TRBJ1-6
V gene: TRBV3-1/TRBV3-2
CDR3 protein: CASSTRDSSPLHF
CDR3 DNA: TGTGCCAGCAGCACCCGGGACAGTTCACCCCTCCACTTT

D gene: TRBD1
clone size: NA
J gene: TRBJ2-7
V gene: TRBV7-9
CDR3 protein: CASSLVGQGSYEQYF
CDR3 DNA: TGTGCCAGCAGCTTAGTAGGACAGGGTTCCTACGAGCAGTACTTC

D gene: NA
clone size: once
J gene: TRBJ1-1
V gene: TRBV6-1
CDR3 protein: CASSESQPRGAFF
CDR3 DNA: TGTGCCAGCAGTGAAAGTCAACCCCGGGGAGCTTTCTTT

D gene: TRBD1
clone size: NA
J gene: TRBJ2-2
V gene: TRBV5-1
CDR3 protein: CASSWDRGPNTGELFF
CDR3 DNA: TGCGCCAGCAGCTGGGACAGGGGGCCAAACACCGGGGAGCTGTTTTTT

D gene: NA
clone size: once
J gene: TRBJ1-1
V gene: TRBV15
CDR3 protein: CATSRQGLSAFF
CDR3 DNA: TGTGCCACCAGCAGACAGGGGCTCTCAGCTTTCTTT

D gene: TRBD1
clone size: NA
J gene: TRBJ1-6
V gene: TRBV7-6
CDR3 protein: CASSSLGRTGTDSPLHF
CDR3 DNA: TGTGCCAGCAGTTCTCTTGGACGGACAGGCACGGATTCACCCCTCCACTTT

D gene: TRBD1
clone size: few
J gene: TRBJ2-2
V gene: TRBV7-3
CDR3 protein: CASSQRTGPPLNTGELFF
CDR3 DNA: TGTGCCAGCAGCCAGAGGACAGGGCCACCCCTAAACACCGGGGAGCTGTTTTTT

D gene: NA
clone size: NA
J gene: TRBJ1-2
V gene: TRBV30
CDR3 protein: CAWSVIRGRGYTF
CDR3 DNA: TGTGCCTGGAGTGTAATCCGGGGGAGAGGCTACACCTTC

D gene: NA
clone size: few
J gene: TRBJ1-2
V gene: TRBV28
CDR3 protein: CASSRDIGNYGYTF
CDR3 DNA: TGTGCCAGCAGCCGGGACATAGGGAACTATGGCTACACCTTC

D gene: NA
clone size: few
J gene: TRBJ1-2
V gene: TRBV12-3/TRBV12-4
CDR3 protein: CASSLRANYGYTF
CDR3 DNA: TGTGCCAGCAGTTTAAGAGCTAACTATGGCTACACCTTC

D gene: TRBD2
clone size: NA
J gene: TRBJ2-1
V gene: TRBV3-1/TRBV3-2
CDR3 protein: CASSQARSGELDNEQFF
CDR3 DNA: TGTGCCAGCAGCCAAGCGCGTAGCGGGGAACTAGACAATGAGCAGTTCTTC

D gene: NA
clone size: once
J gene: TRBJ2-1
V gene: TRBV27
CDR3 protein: CASSLSPPGLSYNEQFF
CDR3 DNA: TGTGCCAGCAGTTTATCTCCCCCGGGACTCTCCTACAATGAGCAGTTCTTC

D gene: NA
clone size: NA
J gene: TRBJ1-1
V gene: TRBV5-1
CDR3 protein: CASSRGGVDTEAFF
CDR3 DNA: TGCGCCAGCAGCCGTGGAGGGGTCGACACTGAAGCTTTCTTT

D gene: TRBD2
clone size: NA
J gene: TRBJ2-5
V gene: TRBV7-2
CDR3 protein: CASSLTSGAQGAQYF
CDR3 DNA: TGTGCCAGCAGCTTAACTAGCGGGGCTCAAGGGGCCCAGTACTTC

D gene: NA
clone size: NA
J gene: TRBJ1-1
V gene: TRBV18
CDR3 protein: CASSPSSDRAEAFF
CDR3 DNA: TGTGCCAGCTCACCTTCTTCAGACAGAGCTGAAGCTTTCTTT

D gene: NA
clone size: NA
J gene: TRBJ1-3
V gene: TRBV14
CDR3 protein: CASSETASGNTIYF
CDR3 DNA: TGTGCCAGCAGCGAGACAGCCTCTGGAAACACCATATATTTT

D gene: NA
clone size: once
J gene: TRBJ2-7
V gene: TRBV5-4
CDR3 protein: CASSLEAGSIYEQYF
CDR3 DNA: TGTGCCAGCAGCTTGGAGGCAGGCTCGATCTACGAGCAGTACTTC

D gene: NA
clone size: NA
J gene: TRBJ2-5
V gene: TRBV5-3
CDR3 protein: CARSFHGAVIEVETQYF
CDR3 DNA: TGTGCCAGAAGCTTCCATGGGGCGGTTATTGAGGTGGAGACCCAGTACTTC

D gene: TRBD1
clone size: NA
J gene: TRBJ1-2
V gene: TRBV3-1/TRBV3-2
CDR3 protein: CASSRSTGLSFF
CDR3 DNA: TGTGCCAGCAGCCGGTCGACAGGGCTATCTTTCTTC

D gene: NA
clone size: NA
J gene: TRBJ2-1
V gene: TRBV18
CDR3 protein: CASSPPGGEQFF
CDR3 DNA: TGTGCCAGCTCACCACCGGGGGGTGAGCAGTTCTTC

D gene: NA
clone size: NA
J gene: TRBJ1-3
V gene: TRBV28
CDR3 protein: CASGRQAGNTIYF
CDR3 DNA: TGTGCCAGCGGTCGACAGGCTGGAAACACCATATATTTT

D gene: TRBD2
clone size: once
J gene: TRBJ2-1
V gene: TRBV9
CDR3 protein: CASSVASGGAIEQFF
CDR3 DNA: TGTGCCAGCAGCGTAGCTAGCGGGGGGGCGATTGAGCAGTTCTTC

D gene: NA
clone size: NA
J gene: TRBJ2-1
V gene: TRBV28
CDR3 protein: CASSLGRNEQFF
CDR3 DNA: TGTGCCAGCAGTTTGGGGCGGAATGAGCAGTTCTTC

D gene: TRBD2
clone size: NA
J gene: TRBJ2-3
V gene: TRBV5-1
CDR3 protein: CASSQGGTSGISTDTQYF
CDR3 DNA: TGCGCCAGCAGCCAGGGAGGGACTAGCGGGATTAGCACAGATACGCAGTATTTT

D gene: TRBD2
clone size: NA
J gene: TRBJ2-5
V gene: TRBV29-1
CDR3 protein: CSVGGLAGETQYF
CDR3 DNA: TGCAGCGTTGGGGGACTAGCCGGGGAGACCCAGTACTTC

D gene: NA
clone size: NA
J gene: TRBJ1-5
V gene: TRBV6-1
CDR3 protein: CASSEHGQGNQPQHF
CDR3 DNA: TGTGCCAGCAGTGAACACGGGCAGGGAAATCAGCCCCAGCATTTT

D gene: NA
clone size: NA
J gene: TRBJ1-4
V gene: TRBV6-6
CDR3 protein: CASSVTGRDEKLFF
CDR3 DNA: TGTGCCAGCAGTGTGACAGGCCGAGATGAAAAACTGTTTTTT

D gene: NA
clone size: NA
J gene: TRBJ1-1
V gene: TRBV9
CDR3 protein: CASSVGWGDPEAFF
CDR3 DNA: TGTGCCAGCAGCGTAGGATGGGGGGACCCTGAAGCTTTCTTT

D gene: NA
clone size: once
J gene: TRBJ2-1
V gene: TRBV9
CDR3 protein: CASNVDGSISYNEQFF
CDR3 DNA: TGTGCCAGCAACGTCGACGGGAGCATATCCTACAATGAGCAGTTCTTC

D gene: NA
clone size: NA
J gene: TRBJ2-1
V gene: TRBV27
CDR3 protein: CASSFGGPYNEQFF
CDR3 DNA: TGTGCCAGCAGTTTTGGAGGGCCCTACAATGAGCAGTTCTTC

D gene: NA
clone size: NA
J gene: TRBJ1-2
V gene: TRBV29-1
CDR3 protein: CSVELGGYGYTF
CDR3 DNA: TGCAGCGTTGAGCTCGGAGGTTATGGCTACACCTTC

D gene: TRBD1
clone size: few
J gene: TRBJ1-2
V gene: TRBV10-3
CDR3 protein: CAISDGQGGGYTF
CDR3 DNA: TGTGCCATCAGTGACGGACAGGGCGGCGGCTACACCTTC

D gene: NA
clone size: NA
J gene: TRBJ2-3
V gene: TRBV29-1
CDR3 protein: CSARGQMGDTQYF
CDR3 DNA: TGCAGCGCGCGAGGACAGATGGGGGATACGCAGTATTTT

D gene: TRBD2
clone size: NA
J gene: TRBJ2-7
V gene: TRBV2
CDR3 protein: CASSEARLADYEQYF
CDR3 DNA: TGTGCCAGCAGTGAAGCACGACTAGCCGACTACGAGCAGTACTTC